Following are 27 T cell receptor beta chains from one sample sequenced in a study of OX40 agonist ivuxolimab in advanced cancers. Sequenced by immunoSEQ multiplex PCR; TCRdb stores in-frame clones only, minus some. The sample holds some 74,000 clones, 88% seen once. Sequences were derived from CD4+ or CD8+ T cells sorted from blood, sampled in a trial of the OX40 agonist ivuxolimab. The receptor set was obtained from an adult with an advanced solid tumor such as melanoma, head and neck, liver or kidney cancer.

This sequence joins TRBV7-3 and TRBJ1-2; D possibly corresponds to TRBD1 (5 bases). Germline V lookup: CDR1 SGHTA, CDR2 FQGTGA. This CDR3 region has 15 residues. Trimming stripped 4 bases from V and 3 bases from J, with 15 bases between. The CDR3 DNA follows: TGTGCCAGCAGCTCTCAACCAGGGAAGGACTATGGCTACACCTTC. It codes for CASSSQPGKDYGYTF.

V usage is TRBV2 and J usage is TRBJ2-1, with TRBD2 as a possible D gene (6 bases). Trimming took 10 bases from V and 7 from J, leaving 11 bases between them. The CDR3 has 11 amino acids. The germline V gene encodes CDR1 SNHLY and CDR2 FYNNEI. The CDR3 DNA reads TGTGCCACCTTGGAGGGGAATGAGCAGTTCTTC. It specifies CATLEGNEQFF.

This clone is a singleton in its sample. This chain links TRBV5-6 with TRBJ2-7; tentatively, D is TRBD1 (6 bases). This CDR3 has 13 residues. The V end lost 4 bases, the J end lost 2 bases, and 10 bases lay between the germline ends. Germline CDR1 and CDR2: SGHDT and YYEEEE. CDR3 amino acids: CASSDDRTYEQYF. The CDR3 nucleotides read TGTGCCAGCAGCGACGACAGGACCTACGAGCAGTACTTC. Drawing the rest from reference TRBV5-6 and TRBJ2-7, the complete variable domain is DAGVTQSPTHLIKTRGQQVTLRCSPKSGHDTVSWYQQALGQGPQFIFQYYEEEERQRGNFPDRFSGHQFPNYSSELNVNALLLGDSALYLCASSDDRTYEQYFGPGTRLTVT.

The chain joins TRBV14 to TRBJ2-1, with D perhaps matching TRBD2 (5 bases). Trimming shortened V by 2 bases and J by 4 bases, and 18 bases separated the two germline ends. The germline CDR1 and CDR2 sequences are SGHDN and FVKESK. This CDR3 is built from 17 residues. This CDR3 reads CASSQPRWASSYNEQFF. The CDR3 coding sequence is TGTGCCAGCAGCCAACCCAGATGGGCTAGCAGTTACAATGAGCAGTTCTTC. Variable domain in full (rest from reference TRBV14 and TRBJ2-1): EAGVTQFPSHSVIEKGQTVTLRCDPISGHDNLYWYRRVMGKEIKFLLHFVKESKQDESGMPNNRFLAERTGGTYSTLKVQPAELEDSGVYFCASSQPRWASSYNEQFFGPGTRLTVL.

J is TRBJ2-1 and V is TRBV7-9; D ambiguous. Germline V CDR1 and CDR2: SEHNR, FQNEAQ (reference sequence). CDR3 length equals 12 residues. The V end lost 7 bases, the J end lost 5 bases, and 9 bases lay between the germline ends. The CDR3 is CASKYRNNEQFF. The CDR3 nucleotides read TGTGCCAGCAAATACAGAAACAATGAGCAGTTCTTC.

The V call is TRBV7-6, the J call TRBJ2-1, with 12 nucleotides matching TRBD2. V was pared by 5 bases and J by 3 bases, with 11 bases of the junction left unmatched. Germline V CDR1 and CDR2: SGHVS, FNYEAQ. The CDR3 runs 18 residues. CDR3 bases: TGTGCCAGCAGCCCCCAGACTAGCGGGAGCCTTAACTACAATGAGCAGTTCTTC. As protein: CASSPQTSGSLNYNEQFF. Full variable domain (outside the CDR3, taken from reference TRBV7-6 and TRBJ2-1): GAGVSQSPRYKVTKRGQDVALRCDPISGHVSLYWYRQALGQGPEFLTYFNYEAQQDKSGLPNDRFSAERPEGSISTLTIQRTEQRDSAMYRCASSPQTSGSLNYNEQFFGPGTRLTVL.

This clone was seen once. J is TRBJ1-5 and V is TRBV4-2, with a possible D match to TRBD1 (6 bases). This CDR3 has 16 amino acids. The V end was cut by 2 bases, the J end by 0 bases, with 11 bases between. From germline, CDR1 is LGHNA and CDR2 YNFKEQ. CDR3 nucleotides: TGTGCCAGCAGCCAAACCGGGACACCTAGCAATCAGCCCCAGCATTTT. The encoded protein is CASSQTGTPSNQPQHF.

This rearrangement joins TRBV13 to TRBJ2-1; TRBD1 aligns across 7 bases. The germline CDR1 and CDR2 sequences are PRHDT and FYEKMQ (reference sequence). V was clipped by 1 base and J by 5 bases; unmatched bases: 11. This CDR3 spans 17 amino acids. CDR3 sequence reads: CASSLAYRQGVHNEQFF. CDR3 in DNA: TGTGCCAGCAGCTTAGCATACCGACAGGGCGTGCACAATGAGCAGTTCTTC.

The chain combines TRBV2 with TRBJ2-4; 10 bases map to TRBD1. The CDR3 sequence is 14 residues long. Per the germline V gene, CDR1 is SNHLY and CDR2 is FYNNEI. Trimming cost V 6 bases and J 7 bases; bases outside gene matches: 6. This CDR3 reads CASRRQGATNIQYF. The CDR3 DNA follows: TGTGCCAGCAGGAGACAGGGGGCGACGAACATTCAGTACTTC.

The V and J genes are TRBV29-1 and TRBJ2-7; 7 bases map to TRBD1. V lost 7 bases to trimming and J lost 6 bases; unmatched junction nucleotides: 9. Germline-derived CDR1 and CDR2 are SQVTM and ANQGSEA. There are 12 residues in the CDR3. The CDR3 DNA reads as TGCAGCGCCGGGACAGTAACACGCGAGCAGTACTTC. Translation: CSAGTVTREQYF.

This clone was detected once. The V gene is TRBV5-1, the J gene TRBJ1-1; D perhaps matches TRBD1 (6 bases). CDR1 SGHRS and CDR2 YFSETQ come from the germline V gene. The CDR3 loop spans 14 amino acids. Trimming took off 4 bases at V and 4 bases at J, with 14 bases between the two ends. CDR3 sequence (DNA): TGCGCCAGCAGCGGCGGGGGCTTAGGCACTGAAGCTTTCTTT. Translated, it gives CASSGGGLGTEAFF. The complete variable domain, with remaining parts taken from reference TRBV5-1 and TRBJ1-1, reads KAGVTQTPRYLIKTRGQQVTLSCSPISGHRSVSWYQQTPGQGLQFLFEYFSETQRNKGNFPGRFSGRQFSNSRSEMNVSTLELGDSALYLCASSGGGLGTEAFFGQGTRLTVV.

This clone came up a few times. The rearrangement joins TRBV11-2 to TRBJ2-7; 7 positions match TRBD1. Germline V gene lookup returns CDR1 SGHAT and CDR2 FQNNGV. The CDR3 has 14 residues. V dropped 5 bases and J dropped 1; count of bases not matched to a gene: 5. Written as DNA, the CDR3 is TGTGCCAGCAGCCTCACGGACAGGTCCTACGAGCAGTACTTC. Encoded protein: CASSLTDRSYEQYF.

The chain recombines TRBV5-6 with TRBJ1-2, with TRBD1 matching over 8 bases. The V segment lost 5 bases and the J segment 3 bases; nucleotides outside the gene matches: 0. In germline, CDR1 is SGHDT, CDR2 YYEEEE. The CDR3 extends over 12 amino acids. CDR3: CASRDRDYGYTF. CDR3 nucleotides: TGTGCCAGCAGGGACAGGGACTATGGCTACACCTTC.

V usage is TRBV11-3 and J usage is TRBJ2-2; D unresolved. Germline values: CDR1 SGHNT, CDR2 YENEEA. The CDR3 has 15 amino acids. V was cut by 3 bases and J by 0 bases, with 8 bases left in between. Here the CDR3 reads CASSLTGTNTGELFF. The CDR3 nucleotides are TGTGCCAGCAGCTTGACGGGTACGAACACCGGGGAGCTGTTTTTT. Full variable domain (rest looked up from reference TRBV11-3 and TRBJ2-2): EAGVVQSPRYKIIEKKQPVAFWCNPISGHNTLYWYLQNLGQGPELLIRYENEEAVDDSQLPKDRFSAERLKGVDSTLKIQPAELGDSAVYLCASSLTGTNTGELFFGEGSRLTVL.

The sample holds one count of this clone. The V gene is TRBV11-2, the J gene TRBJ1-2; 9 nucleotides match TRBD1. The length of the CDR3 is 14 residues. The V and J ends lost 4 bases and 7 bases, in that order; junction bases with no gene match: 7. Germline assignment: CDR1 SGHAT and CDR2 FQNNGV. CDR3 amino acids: CASSYRTGVTGYTF. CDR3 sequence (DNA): TGTGCCAGCAGCTACCGGACAGGGGTAACTGGCTACACCTTC.

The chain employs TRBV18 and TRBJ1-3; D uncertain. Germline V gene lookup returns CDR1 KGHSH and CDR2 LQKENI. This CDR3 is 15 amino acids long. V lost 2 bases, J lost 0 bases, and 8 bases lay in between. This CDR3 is CASSPGPTSGNTIYF. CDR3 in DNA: TGTGCCAGCTCACCAGGACCCACCTCTGGAAACACCATATATTTT.

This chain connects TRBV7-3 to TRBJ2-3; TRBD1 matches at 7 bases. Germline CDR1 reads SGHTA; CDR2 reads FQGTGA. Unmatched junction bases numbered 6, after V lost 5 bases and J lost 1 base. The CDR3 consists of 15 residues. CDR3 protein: CASSPTGYRTDTQYF. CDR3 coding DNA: TGTGCCAGCAGCCCGACAGGGTATCGCACAGATACGCAGTATTTT.

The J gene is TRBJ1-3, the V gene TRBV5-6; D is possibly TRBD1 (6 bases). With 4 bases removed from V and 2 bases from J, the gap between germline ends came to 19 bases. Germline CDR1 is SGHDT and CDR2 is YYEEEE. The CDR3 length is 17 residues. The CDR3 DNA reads TGTGCCAGCAGCCTAACAGGGTTAGTGATTCCTGGAAACACCATATATTTT. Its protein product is CASSLTGLVIPGNTIYF.

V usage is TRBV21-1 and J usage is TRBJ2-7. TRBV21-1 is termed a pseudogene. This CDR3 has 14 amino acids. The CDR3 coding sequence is TGTGCCAGCAGCAAAGCTGCTTCTTCCTACGAGCAGTACTTC. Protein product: CASSKAASSYEQYF.

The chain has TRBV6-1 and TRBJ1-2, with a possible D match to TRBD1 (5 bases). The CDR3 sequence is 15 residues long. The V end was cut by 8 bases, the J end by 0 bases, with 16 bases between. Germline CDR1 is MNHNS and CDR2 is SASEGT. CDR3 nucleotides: TGTGCCAGCCCGAAAGGGGCAGGAGCTAACTATGGCTACACCTTC. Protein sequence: CASPKGAGANYGYTF.

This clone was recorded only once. The CDR3 here is CASSLGQPSGYTF. The CDR3 DNA is TGTGCCAGCAGTTTAGGACAGCCCTCAGGCTACACCTTC. This chain joins TRBV28 and TRBJ1-2, with a possible D match to TRBD1 (6 bases). Germline lookup yields CDR1 MDHEN and CDR2 SYDVKM. Trimming left V 2 bases short and J 8 bases short, with 12 bases between. The CDR3 contains 13 residues.

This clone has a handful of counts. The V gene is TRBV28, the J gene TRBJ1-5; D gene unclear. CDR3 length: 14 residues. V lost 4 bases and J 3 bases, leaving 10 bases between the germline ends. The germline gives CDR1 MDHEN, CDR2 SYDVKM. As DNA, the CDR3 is TGTGCCAGCAGTTCCCGACTCCCCAATCAGCCCCAGCATTTT. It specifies CASSSRLPNQPQHF.

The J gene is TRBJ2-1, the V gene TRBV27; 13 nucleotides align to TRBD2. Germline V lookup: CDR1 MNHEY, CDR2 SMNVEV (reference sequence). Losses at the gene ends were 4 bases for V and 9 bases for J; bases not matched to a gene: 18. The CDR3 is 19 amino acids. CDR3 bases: TGTGCCAGCAGTTCCACTAGCGGGAGGGGTGCGAGTGTAAGGAGTGAGCAGTTCTTC. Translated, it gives CASSSTSGRGASVRSEQFF.

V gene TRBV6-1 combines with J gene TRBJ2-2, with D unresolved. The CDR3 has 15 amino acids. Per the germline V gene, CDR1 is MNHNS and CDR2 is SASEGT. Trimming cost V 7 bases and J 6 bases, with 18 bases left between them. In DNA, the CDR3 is TGTGCCAGCACCTTCGGCGGTGTGAGCCCCGGGGAGCTGTTTTTT. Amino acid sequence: CASTFGGVSPGELFF.

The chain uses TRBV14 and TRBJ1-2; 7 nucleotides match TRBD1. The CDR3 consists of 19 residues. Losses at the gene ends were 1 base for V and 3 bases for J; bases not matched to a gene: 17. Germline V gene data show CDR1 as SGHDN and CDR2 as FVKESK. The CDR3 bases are TGTGCCAGCAGCCAAGCCAAACAACTTACTCGACAGGGCTACTATGGCTACACCTTC. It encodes CASSQAKQLTRQGYYGYTF.

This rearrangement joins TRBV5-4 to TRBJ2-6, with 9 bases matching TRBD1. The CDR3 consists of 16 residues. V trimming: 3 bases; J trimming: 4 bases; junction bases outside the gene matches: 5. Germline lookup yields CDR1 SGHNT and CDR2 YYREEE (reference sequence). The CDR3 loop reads CASSSRTGAGANVLTF. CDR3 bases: TGTGCCAGCAGCTCTAGGACAGGGGCCGGGGCCAACGTCCTGACTTTC.

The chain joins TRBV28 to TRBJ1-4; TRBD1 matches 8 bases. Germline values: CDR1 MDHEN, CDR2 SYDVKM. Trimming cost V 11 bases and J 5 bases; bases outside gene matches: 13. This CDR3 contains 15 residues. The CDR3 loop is CAATLSGGGNEKLFF. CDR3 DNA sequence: TGTGCCGCCACTCTATCAGGGGGCGGAAATGAAAAACTGTTTTTT.